The clone carrying this T cell receptor beta chain was found a few times. CDR3 size: 15 residues. Germline V gene sequence: CDR1 SGHNT, CDR2 YENEEA. V shed 3 bases and J shed 4 bases, with 15 bases lying between them. Per the original data handling: Quantification of nucleated cells was approximated via reference gene primer amplification. Measured with immunoSEQ multiplex PCR; TCRdb has only the in-frame clones, and not every one. The V and J calls and the clone size are those of that table, but D and trimming were determined from the DNA. The sample consists of some 270,000 clones, approximately 83% of them appearing once. This specimen comes from a study of blood T cell repertoires in COVID-19. Across the study: Italy, Spain and the United States were the sources of the convalescent and acute COVID-19 samples. The analysed material was cDNA or gDNA that came from T cells, B-cell-depleted T cells, or PBMCs.

The chain carries TRBV11-3 and TRBJ1-1; weak D call: TRBD1 (6 bases). Sample: peripheral blood. The clonotype originates from a woman in her 70s with acute or convalescent COVID-19. As DNA, the CDR3 is TGTGCCAGCAGCTTCGGGGGGGCAGGTGGCACTGAAGCTTTCTTT. This encodes CASSFGGAGGTEAFF.